The 23 T cell receptor beta chains given below trace back to one sample, sequenced in a study of T cell repertoires in cytomegalovirus infection. TCRdb itself ran the reads through MiXCR, one entry per CDR3 protein. Here the sample spans about 74,000 distinct CDR3 sequences, about 29% being singletons. Their antigens remain unidentified. The specimen comprised CD8+ T cells from cultured PBMCs, sampled from culture after CMV antigen stimulation. The receptors were sampled from a human donor in good health (CMV status not recorded). Some clones in this sample may be carry-over from other donors' samples.

The gene calls are TRBV11-2 and TRBJ2-1, with 14 positions matching TRBD2. The germline gives CDR1 SGHAT, CDR2 FQNNGV. This CDR3 is 23 amino acids long. With V trimmed by 8 bases and J by 2 bases, 26 bases remained unmatched. DNA of the CDR3: TGTGCCAGCGGGTGGGGGCCAACGGGAACGGGACTAGCGGGGGCCGGAGCCTACAATGAGCAGTTCTTC. Amino acid sequence: CASGWGPTGTGLAGAGAYNEQFF.

For this clonotype: This could be a read error, since a much larger clone is one nucleotide away. V is TRBV6-6 and J is TRBJ1-2; the match to TRBD1 covers 8 bases. The junction had 17 bases not matched to a gene; V was cut back by 8 bases and J by 12 bases. Germline V gene lookup returns CDR1 MNHNY and CDR2 SVGAGI (reference sequence). The CDR3 extends over 14 amino acids. For the CDR3, the DNA is TGTGCCAGCCGCCGCACTACAGGGCCAGGGGGCGACACCTTC. Amino acids: CASRRTTGPGGDTF.

The chain joins TRBV27 to TRBJ1-2; D possibly corresponds to TRBD1 (6 bases). Germline assignment: CDR1 MNHEY and CDR2 SMNVEV (reference sequence). The CDR3 runs 12 residues. Trimming removed 6 bases at V and 8 bases at J, with 13 bases between. The CDR3 is CASRGQGKGYTF. The CDR3 DNA follows: TGTGCCAGCAGAGGGCAGGGGAAAGGCTACACCTTC.

This clonotype appeared a few times. J is TRBJ2-2 and V is TRBV7-9; D may match TRBD1 or TRBD2 (5 bases each). V lost 2 bases and J lost 3, with 13 bases in between. Germline V gene sequence: CDR1 SEHNR, CDR2 FQNEAQ (reference sequence). This CDR3 is 16 amino acids long. CDR3 region: CASSLTGRQDTGELFF. The CDR3, as DNA: TGTGCCAGCAGCTTAACGGGACGGCAGGACACCGGGGAGCTGTTTTTT.

This clonotype has a count of ten or more. V gene TRBV11-2 combines with J gene TRBJ2-2; a possible D gene is TRBD2 (5 bases). Per germline, CDR1 SGHAT and CDR2 FQNNGV. This CDR3 comprises 15 residues. V was cut by 6 bases and J by 0 bases, with 11 bases left in between. For the CDR3, the DNA is TGTGCCAGCAGGGTGAGCGGAACGAACACCGGGGAGCTGTTTTTT. Residues: CASRVSGTNTGELFF. Using reference TRBV11-2 and TRBJ2-2 for the parts outside the CDR3, the full variable domain is EAGVAQSPRYKIIEKRQSVAFWCNPISGHATLYWYQQILGQGPKLLIQFQNNGVVDDSQLPKDRFSAERLKGVDSTLKIQPAKLEDSAVYLCASRVSGTNTGELFFGEGSRLTVL.

The chain joins TRBV11-1 to TRBJ2-1; D gene ambiguous. The CDR3 contains 13 residues. The germline V and J ends were trimmed by 1 base and 1 base, with 2 bases remaining between them. The germline V gene has CDR1 SGHAT and CDR2 FQDESV (reference sequence). The CDR3 here is CASSLVSYNEQFF. The CDR3 DNA reads TGTGCCAGCAGCTTAGTGTCCTACAATGAGCAGTTCTTC.

This clonotype was counted between two and nine times. The rearrangement joins TRBV6-2 or TRBV6-3 to TRBJ1-1; D gene ambiguous. The germline V gene encodes CDR1 MNHEY and CDR2 SVGEGT. Trimming removed 2 bases at V and 4 bases at J, with 2 bases between. There are 11 residues in the CDR3. The CDR3 loop reads CASSYPTEAFF. CDR3 coding DNA: TGTGCCAGCAGTTACCCCACTGAAGCTTTCTTT.

In DNA, the CDR3 is TGTGCCATCAGTGAGTCGTCAAAGGGGGCAACCTCCTACGAGCAGTACTTC. Encoded protein: CAISESSKGATSYEQYF. The chain is built from TRBV10-3 and TRBJ2-7; 7 bases line up with TRBD1. There are 17 residues in the CDR3. Germline V gives CDR1 ENHRY, CDR2 SYGVKD. The trim removed 0 bases at V and 0 bases at J, leaving 8 bases unmatched.

This clonotype was seen a handful of times. The J gene is TRBJ2-7, the V gene TRBV7-9, with D possibly TRBD2 on 6 matching bases. This CDR3 spans 14 amino acids. The germline CDR1 and CDR2 sequences are SEHNR and FQNEAQ (reference sequence). V was cut by 5 bases and J by 5 bases, with 16 bases left in between. The CDR3 DNA reads TGTGCCAGCAGCCCGGGGACTGCTCCCCACGAGCAGTACTTC. Translating it yields CASSPGTAPHEQYF.

This clonotype was observed at least ten times. V gene TRBV7-8 combines with J gene TRBJ2-5; TRBD2 aligns across 13 bases. The germline V gene has CDR1 SGHVS and CDR2 FQNEAQ. The CDR3 has 17 amino acids. The V gene end was trimmed by 5 bases and the J gene end by 2 bases; junction bases not matched to a gene: 8. The chain's CDR3 is CASSTGLAGLGQETQYF. DNA for the CDR3: TGTGCCAGCAGCACGGGACTAGCGGGACTCGGGCAAGAGACCCAGTACTTC.

This clonotype was seen ten or more times. The genes are TRBV27 and TRBJ2-1, with TRBD2 matching over 10 bases. This CDR3 region has 15 residues. The ends lost 6 bases at V and 1 base at J; junction bases unmatched: 3. In germline, CDR1 is MNHEY, CDR2 SMNVEV (reference sequence). The DNA of the CDR3 is TGTGCCAGCAGCCAGACTAGCGGGTCCTACAATGAGCAGTTCTTC. Protein product: CASSQTSGSYNEQFF.

This clonotype came up many times. This sequence joins TRBV20-1 and TRBJ2-5; 11 bases map to TRBD2. This CDR3 contains 16 residues. Per the germline V gene, CDR1 is DFQATT and CDR2 is SNEGSKA (reference sequence). The ends lost 1 base at V and 5 bases at J; junction bases unmatched: 9. The CDR3 region has the DNA TGCAGTGCTAGAGGCCCCACTAGCGGGAGCTTGGAGACCCAGTACTTC. Amino acids: CSARGPTSGSLETQYF.

The V call is TRBV6-2 or TRBV6-3, the J call TRBJ2-7; 10 bases are a match to TRBD2. CDR3 length: 15 residues. Losses at the gene ends were 7 bases for V and 3 bases for J; bases not matched to a gene: 9. The germline V gene has CDR1 MNHEY and CDR2 SVGEGT. CDR3 nucleotides: TGTGCCAGCAACCCGGTAGCGGGAGGAGGCTACGAGCAGTACTTC. Translation gives CASNPVAGGGYEQYF.

In nucleotides, the CDR3 is TGTGCCAGCTCAGGAACAGGGCAGCAGCCCCAGCATTTT. Its protein is CASSGTGQQPQHF. The gene calls are TRBV18 and TRBJ1-5, with D tentatively TRBD1 (6 bases). Germline CDR1 and CDR2: KGHSH and LQKENI. This CDR3 comprises 13 residues. The V end was cut by 5 bases, the J end by 7 bases, with 12 bases between.

This clonotype was detected only a few times. CDR3 loop: CASSPQGSQMNTEAFF. CDR3 in DNA: TGTGCCAGCAGCCCACAGGGGTCCCAGATGAACACTGAAGCTTTCTTT. The chain has TRBV13 and TRBJ1-1, with TRBD1 identical over 7 bases. Per germline, CDR1 PRHDT and CDR2 FYEKMQ (reference sequence). This CDR3 region has 16 residues. V shed 5 bases, J shed 0 bases, and the junction held 9 bases outside the gene matches.

The DNA of the CDR3 is TGCGCCAGCAGCCAAGAGTTGGGGGAAGACACCATATATTTT. As protein: CASSQELGEDTIYF. The chain carries TRBV4-3 and TRBJ1-3; tentative D call: TRBD1 (5 bases). This CDR3 is built from 14 residues. V dropped 0 bases and J dropped 8 bases, with 11 bases sitting between them. In germline, CDR1 is LGHNA, CDR2 YSLEER.

The chain uses TRBV4-2 and TRBJ2-1; D is perhaps TRBD1 (6 bases). The V end lost 5 bases, the J end lost 0 bases, and 17 bases lay between the germline ends. This CDR3 has 17 residues. The V gene's germline CDR1 is LGHNA and CDR2 YNFKEQ. CDR3 sequence (DNA): TGTGCCAGCAGCGCTTCCGACTTAGGGGGCTCCTACAATGAGCAGTTCTTC. This codes for CASSASDLGGSYNEQFF.

This clonotype occurred a few times. The chain links TRBV7-6 to TRBJ2-7; 11 nucleotides align to TRBD2. The V gene's germline CDR1 is SGHVS and CDR2 FNYEAQ. This CDR3 is 15 amino acids long. J was trimmed by 5 bases and V by 2 bases; bases with no gene match: 5. The CDR3 region is CASSLLAGGPDEQYF. In DNA, the CDR3 is TGTGCCAGCAGCTTATTAGCGGGAGGGCCAGACGAGCAGTACTTC.

The CDR3: CASSLAGAWEQYF. In nucleotides, the CDR3 is TGTGCCAGCAGTTTGGCGGGGGCATGGGAGCAGTACTTC. The V call is TRBV28, the J call TRBJ2-7; a weak D match, TRBD2 (7 bases). There are 13 residues in the CDR3. The germline gives CDR1 MDHEN, CDR2 SYDVKM. Trimming removed 3 bases from V and 7 bases from J, with 13 bases in between.

The J gene is TRBJ2-4, the V gene TRBV4-1; 11 nucleotides match TRBD2. The CDR3 runs 16 residues. The V and J ends lost 0 bases and 8 bases, in that order; junction bases with no gene match: 6. Germline V lookup: CDR1 MGHRA, CDR2 YSYEKL. The CDR3 DNA is TGCGCCAGCAGCCAAGAAATAGCGGGGGGGGGGGACATTCAGTACTTC. Amino acid sequence: CASSQEIAGGGDIQYF.

This chain joins TRBV28 and TRBJ1-1; possibly TRBD1 for D (5 bases). This CDR3 region has 19 residues. Per germline, CDR1 MDHEN and CDR2 SYDVKM. V was shortened by 10 bases and J by 2 bases, with 32 bases between the two germline ends. The CDR3 coding sequence is TGTGCCACCATCTGGGGGTCGGCGGGACCCAACCCTTTCAACACTGAAGCTTTCTTT. This translates into CATIWGSAGPNPFNTEAFF.

This clonotype was seen just once. This chain joins TRBV5-1 and TRBJ2-1; the D call may be TRBD1 or TRBD2 (6 bases each). V lost 5 bases to trimming and J lost 8 bases, with 11 bases between them. This CDR3 has 12 residues. The germline V gene has CDR1 SGHRS and CDR2 YFSETQ. For the CDR3, the DNA is TGCGCCAGCAGTGTAAGGGGGGATGAGCAGTTCTTC. This gives the protein CASSVRGDEQFF.

The sample holds a few counts of this clonotype. This rearrangement joins TRBV4-3 to TRBJ2-7, with unresolved D. In germline, CDR1 is LGHNA, CDR2 YSLEER. The CDR3 runs to 14 residues. V dropped 4 bases and J dropped 1 base, with 11 bases sitting between them. CDR3 loop: CASSPDGGSYEQYF. Here the CDR3 DNA reads TGCGCCAGCAGCCCGGACGGCGGTTCCTACGAGCAGTACTTC.